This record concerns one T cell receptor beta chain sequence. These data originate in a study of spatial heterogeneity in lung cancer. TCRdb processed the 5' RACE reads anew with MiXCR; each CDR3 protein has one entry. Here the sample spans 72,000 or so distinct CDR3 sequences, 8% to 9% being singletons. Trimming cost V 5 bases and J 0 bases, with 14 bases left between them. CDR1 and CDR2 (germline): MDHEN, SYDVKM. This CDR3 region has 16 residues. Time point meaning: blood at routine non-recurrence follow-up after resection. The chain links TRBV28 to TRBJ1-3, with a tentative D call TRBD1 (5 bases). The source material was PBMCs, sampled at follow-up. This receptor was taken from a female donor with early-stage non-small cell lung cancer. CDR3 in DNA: TGTGCCAGCAGTATAGACAGCCCGCACTCTGGAAACACCATATATTTT. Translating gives CASSIDSPHSGNTIYF.